Listed below are T cell receptor beta chains from one sample, sequenced in a study of pediatric ulcerative colitis. Only in-frame clones appear in the TCRdb table, and some are missing; sequencing was by immunoSEQ multiplex PCR. The top ten hold over 3% of the sample, which has under 50,000 clones, under 80% seen once. The sequenced material came from gut tissue. The receptors come from a girl between 5 and 17 years old with moderate ulcerative colitis. Both conserved end residues are part of each CDR3. The order of the fields is D gene, clone size, J gene, V gene, CDR3 length, CDR3 DNA, CDR3 protein. The D gene is left open where the match is weak. Expanded clones are given a class, and other clones once, few, many or no size at all.

D: TRBD2; size: .; J: TRBJ2-3; V: TRBV7-9; length: 15; DNA: TGTGCTAGCACCCCCCCGCTTAGCGGGGCAGATACGCAGTATTTT; CDR3: CASTPPLSGADTQYF
D: .; size: .; J: TRBJ2-4; V: TRBV4-3; length: 14; DNA: TGCGCCAGCAGCCAAGATAGGGGCTTGGGCATTCAGTACTTC; CDR3: CASSQDRGLGIQYF
D: TRBD1; size: .; J: TRBJ1-1; V: TRBV7-3; length: 15; DNA: TGTGCCAGCAGCCGATCCAGGACAGGGCTCACTGAAGCTTTCTTT; CDR3: CASSRSRTGLTEAFF
D: .; size: .; J: TRBJ2-5; V: TRBV7-8; length: 15; DNA: TGTGCCAGCAGCTTAGCCAGGGTGGGCCAAGAGACCCAGTACTTC; CDR3: CASSLARVGQETQYF
D: TRBD1; size: once; J: TRBJ2-4; V: TRBV7-2; length: 14; DNA: TGTGCCAGCAGCTCACCAGGGGGTCCCGACATTCAGTACTTC; CDR3: CASSSPGGPDIQYF
D: TRBD2; size: .; J: TRBJ2-3; V: TRBV6-4; length: 14; DNA: TGTGCCAGCAGTTGGCGGGGGGCGGAAGATACGCAGTATTTT; CDR3: CASSWRGAEDTQYF
D: .; size: .; J: TRBJ1-1; V: TRBV11-2; length: 15; DNA: TGTGCCAGCAGCGCGGCACTAATGTTGAACACTGAAGCTTTCTTT; CDR3: CASSAALMLNTEAFF
D: TRBD2; size: few; J: TRBJ2-7; V: TRBV27; length: 15; DNA: TGTGCCAGCAGTTTGTTTAGCGGGAGGTTGGACGAGCAGTACTTC; CDR3: CASSLFSGRLDEQYF
D: .; size: .; J: TRBJ1-5; V: TRBV6-5; length: 15; DNA: TGTGCCAGCAGTCCAGGGATTATTTGGGATCAGCCCCAGCATTTT; CDR3: CASSPGIIWDQPQHF
D: .; size: .; J: TRBJ1-2; V: TRBV19; length: 14; DNA: TGTGCCAGTAGTATTAGACGGGGCGATAATGGCTACACCTTC; CDR3: CASSIRRGDNGYTF
D: .; size: .; J: TRBJ2-1; V: TRBV27; length: 13; DNA: TGTGCCAGCAGTTTACAGGCAAGGCATGAGCAGTTCTTC; CDR3: CASSLQARHEQFF
D: .; size: once; J: TRBJ2-5; V: TRBV7-2; length: 16; DNA: TGTGCCAGCAGCTTAGTCGACACACTGTACCAAGAGACCCAGTACTTC; CDR3: CASSLVDTLYQETQYF
D: .; size: .; J: TRBJ2-7; V: TRBV7-9; length: 13; DNA: TGTGCCAGCAGCTCTGGGGCCTCCTACGAGCAGTACTTC; CDR3: CASSSGASYEQYF
D: .; size: .; J: TRBJ2-7; V: TRBV6-6; length: 11; DNA: TGTGCCAGCAGTTACAAGTACGAGCAGTACTTC; CDR3: CASSYKYEQYF
D: TRBD1; size: few; J: TRBJ1-1; V: TRBV7-9; length: 14; DNA: TGTGCCAGCAGCTTCGACAGGGCTAGTACTGAAGCTTTCTTT; CDR3: CASSFDRASTEAFF
D: .; size: .; J: TRBJ2-7; V: TRBV4-2; length: 16; DNA: TGTGCCAGCAGCCAAGTTCGCCGGGGGCTGACCTACGAGCAGTACTTC; CDR3: CASSQVRRGLTYEQYF
D: TRBD2; size: .; J: TRBJ2-7; V: TRBV9; length: 14; DNA: TGTGCCAGCAGCGCGACTAGCGGAGCCTACGAGCAGTACTTC; CDR3: CASSATSGAYEQYF
D: .; size: .; J: TRBJ2-2; V: TRBV9; length: 16; DNA: TGTGCCAGCAGCGTAGGACAACTTCTGAACACCGGGGAGCTGTTTTTT; CDR3: CASSVGQLLNTGELFF
D: .; size: few; J: TRBJ1-6; V: TRBV13; length: 14; DNA: TGTGCCAGCAGCCCCGGTGAGGGGGATTCACCCCTCCACTTT; CDR3: CASSPGEGDSPLHF
D: .; size: .; J: TRBJ2-7; V: TRBV7-7; length: 14; DNA: TGTGCCAGCAGCCCCGGGACTTCCACCTACGAGCAGTACTTC; CDR3: CASSPGTSTYEQYF
D: .; size: once; J: TRBJ1-1; V: TRBV7-9; length: 13; DNA: TGTGCCAGCAGCAACAGGGAGAACACTGAAGCTTTCTTT; CDR3: CASSNRENTEAFF
D: TRBD2; size: few; J: TRBJ2-7; V: TRBV4-2; length: 16; DNA: TGTGCCAGCAGCCCTGAGGGACTAGCGGGGGGTGAGGAGCAGTACTTC; CDR3: CASSPEGLAGGEEQYF